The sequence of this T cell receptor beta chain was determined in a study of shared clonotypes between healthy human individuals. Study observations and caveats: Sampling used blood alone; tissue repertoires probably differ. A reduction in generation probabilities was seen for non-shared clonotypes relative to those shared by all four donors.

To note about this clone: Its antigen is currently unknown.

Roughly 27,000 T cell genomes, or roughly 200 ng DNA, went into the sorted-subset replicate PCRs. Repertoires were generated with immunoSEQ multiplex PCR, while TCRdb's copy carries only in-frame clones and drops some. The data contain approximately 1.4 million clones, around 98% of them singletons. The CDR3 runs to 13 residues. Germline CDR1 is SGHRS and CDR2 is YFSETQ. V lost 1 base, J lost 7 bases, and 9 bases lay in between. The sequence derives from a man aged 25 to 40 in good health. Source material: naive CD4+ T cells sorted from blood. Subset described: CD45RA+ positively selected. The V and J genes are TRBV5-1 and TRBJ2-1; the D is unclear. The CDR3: CASSLSSINEQFF. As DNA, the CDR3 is TGCGCCAGCAGCTTGTCGTCGATTAATGAGCAGTTCTTC.